The 27 T cell receptor beta chains below were found in one sample sequenced in a study of TIL therapy for anti-PD-1-resistant metastatic lung cancer. Described time point: pre-treatment sample, taken before nivolumab and TIL therapy. The immunoSEQ assay was v3. Libraries were prepared by immunoSEQ multiplex PCR; TCRdb keeps only in-frame clonotypes and omits some of them. The data hold more than 55,000 clones, with under 75% observed a single time. Sequencing was performed on blood, taken at baseline. The receptors here all came from a person aged 30 to 80 with non-small cell lung cancer.

This chain joins TRBV15 and TRBJ2-5, with a possible D match to TRBD2 (5 bases). The V end lost 0 bases, the J end lost 1 base, and 12 bases lay between the germline ends. The CDR3 sequence is 16 residues long. Germline V gene lookup returns CDR1 LNHNV and CDR2 YYDKDF (reference sequence). CDR3 loop: CATSRERLGGQETQYF. The DNA for the CDR3 is TGTGCCACCAGCAGAGAACGGCTAGGAGGCCAAGAGACCCAGTACTTC.

The rearrangement links TRBV5-5 to TRBJ1-4, with 8 positions matching TRBD1. After removal of 5 bases from V and 5 bases from J, the junction contained 2 bases not matched to a gene. This CDR3 region has 13 residues. The V gene's germline CDR1 is SGHKS and CDR2 YYEKEE (reference sequence). In nucleotides, the CDR3 is TGTGCCAGCAGTTGGACAGGGAATGAAAAACTGTTTTTT. Its translation: CASSWTGNEKLFF.

The genes are TRBV6-1 and TRBJ2-5; the match to TRBD1 covers 7 bases. V gave up 3 bases and J gave up 0 bases; unmatched junction bases: 4. Germline values: CDR1 MNHNS, CDR2 SASEGT. CDR3 length equals 15 residues. The CDR3, as DNA: TGTGCCAGCAGTGAGGGACAGACGTACCAAGAGACCCAGTACTTC. Its protein product is CASSEGQTYQETQYF.

The rearrangement links TRBV28 to TRBJ1-2; unclear D gene. The CDR3 is 11 residues long. The germline CDR1 and CDR2 sequences are MDHEN and SYDVKM. The V and J ends lost 6 bases and 4 bases respectively, with 6 bases between them. CDR3: CASSPSYGYTF. In DNA form, the CDR3 reads TGTGCCAGCAGCCCCAGCTATGGCTACACCTTC.

The V gene is TRBV7-9, the J gene TRBJ2-1; 7 nucleotides line up with TRBD2. This CDR3 contains 13 residues. Trimming at V came to 7 bases and at J to 7 bases, leaving 7 bases not matched to a gene. Germline assignment: CDR1 SEHNR and CDR2 FQNEAQ (reference sequence). The CDR3 here is CASTVGGVNEQFF. The CDR3 DNA reads as TGTGCCAGCACGGTGGGAGGGGTAAATGAGCAGTTCTTC.

The gene calls are TRBV12-5 and TRBJ2-1, with TRBD2 as a possible D gene (7 bases). The V and J ends lost 5 bases and 0 bases respectively, with 14 bases between them. The CDR3 is 16 residues long. The germline V gene encodes CDR1 LGHNT and CDR2 FRNRAP. This CDR3 is CASGRGAGASYNEQFF. The CDR3 coding sequence is TGTGCTAGTGGTAGGGGGGCGGGAGCCTCCTACAATGAGCAGTTCTTC.

This chain connects TRBV5-1 to TRBJ2-5, with 8 nucleotides matching TRBD1. Germline assignment: CDR1 SGHRS and CDR2 YFSETQ. Trimming at V came to 4 bases and at J to 5 bases, leaving 7 bases not matched to a gene. This CDR3 contains 14 residues. CDR3 protein: CASSQGQGEETQYF. For the CDR3, the DNA is TGCGCCAGCAGCCAAGGACAGGGTGAGGAGACCCAGTACTTC.

The rearrangement joins TRBV18 to TRBJ1-2; 10 bases line up with TRBD1. Germline V CDR1 and CDR2: KGHSH, LQKENI. The CDR3 runs 14 residues. After removal of 3 bases from V and 8 bases from J, the junction contained 6 bases not matched to a gene. In nucleotides, the CDR3 is TGTGCCAGCTCACCGACCGGGACAGGGGAGGGCTACACCTTC. Protein sequence: CASSPTGTGEGYTF.

CDR3 protein: CASSSGGRGDTDTQYF. The CDR3 bases are TGTGCCAGCAGCTCAGGCGGGAGAGGGGACACAGATACGCAGTATTTT. J is TRBJ2-3 and V is TRBV5-4; 7 bases match TRBD2. Trimming removed 3 bases from V and 2 bases from J; junction bases left unmatched: 9. Germline CDR1 SGHNT, CDR2 YYREEE (reference sequence). The CDR3 contains 16 residues.

The CDR3 protein is CASSPTYNEQFF. The CDR3 DNA reads TGTGCCAGCAGCCCGACCTACAATGAGCAGTTCTTC. The chain uses TRBV14 and TRBJ2-1; D remains ambiguous. V lost 4 bases to trimming and J lost 2 bases, with 3 bases between them. CDR1 and CDR2 from the germline V gene are SGHDN and FVKESK. The CDR3 has 12 residues.

The V and J genes are TRBV7-8 and TRBJ2-1, with 8 bases aligning to TRBD1. With V trimmed by 2 bases and J by 0 bases, 9 bases remained unmatched. This CDR3 is 18 amino acids long. Germline-derived CDR1 and CDR2 are SGHVS and FQNEAQ. CDR3: CASSLRPGTGSSYNEQFF. In DNA, the CDR3 is TGTGCCAGCAGCTTACGACCCGGGACAGGAAGCTCCTACAATGAGCAGTTCTTC. The full variable domain, completed using reference TRBV7-8 and TRBJ2-1, is GAGVSQSPRYKVAKRGQDVALRCDPISGHVSLFWYQQALGQGPEFLTYFQNEAQLDKSGLPSDRFFAERPEGSVSTLKIQRTQQEDSAVYLCASSLRPGTGSSYNEQFFGPGTRLTVL.

This rearrangement joins TRBV5-4 to TRBJ2-5, with D tentatively TRBD2 (5 bases). Trimming took off 2 bases at V and 5 bases at J, with 13 bases between the two ends. The CDR3 length is 14 residues. Germline V gives CDR1 SGHNT, CDR2 YYREEE (reference sequence). CDR3 in amino acids: CASSLRGSWETQYF. The CDR3 coding sequence is TGTGCCAGCAGCTTAAGAGGGAGTTGGGAGACCCAGTACTTC.

The CDR3 coding sequence is TGTGCCAGTACTTCCACAGGGTGGAATGAGCAGTTCTTC. It encodes CASTSTGWNEQFF. This chain uses TRBV19 with TRBJ2-1; possible D gene TRBD1, 6 bases. The CDR3 is 13 residues long. V shed 7 bases and J shed 7 bases, with 14 bases lying between them. Germline V lookup: CDR1 LNHDA, CDR2 SQIVND (reference sequence).

The rearrangement uses TRBV7-9 and TRBJ1-5; D possibly corresponds to TRBD1 (6 bases). This CDR3 spans 14 amino acids. CDR1 and CDR2 from the germline V gene are SEHNR and FQNEAQ (reference sequence). V was cut by 3 bases and J by 6 bases, with 12 bases left in between. CDR3 loop: CASSFGSGAQPQHF. CDR3 bases: TGTGCCAGCAGCTTTGGTTCAGGGGCTCAGCCCCAGCATTTT.

The gene calls are TRBV5-1 and TRBJ1-2; 7 bases line up with TRBD1. Germline CDR1 reads SGHRS; CDR2 reads YFSETQ. The CDR3 runs 16 residues. V lost 4 bases and J lost 1; bases outside the gene matches: 10. CDR3 bases: TGCGCCAGCAGCGTCGGACAGGACCTGTTTAACTATGGCTACACCTTC. It translates to CASSVGQDLFNYGYTF.

The chain joins TRBV6-6 to TRBJ1-1; D perhaps matches TRBD1 (5 bases). This CDR3 contains 14 residues. In germline, CDR1 is MNHNY, CDR2 SVGAGI (reference sequence). Trimming took 7 bases from V and 5 from J, leaving 17 bases between them. The CDR3 coding sequence is TGTGCCAGCACCCCTCCGGGGGAGGGGACTGAAGCTTTCTTT. This gives the protein CASTPPGEGTEAFF.

The V and J genes are TRBV19 and TRBJ2-4, with D possibly matching TRBD2 (6 bases). The CDR3 covers 16 residues. The V and J ends lost 3 bases and 1 base respectively, with 13 bases between them. Germline V gives CDR1 LNHDA, CDR2 SQIVND (reference sequence). This CDR3 is CASSIRRGDAKNIQYF. DNA of the CDR3: TGTGCCAGTAGTATCCGGCGGGGAGACGCCAAAAACATTCAGTACTTC.

CDR3 amino acids: CASSVDRVGNQPQHF. For the CDR3, the DNA is TGTGCCAGCAGCGTAGACCGGGTTGGGAATCAGCCCCAGCATTTT. V gene TRBV9 combines with J gene TRBJ1-5; unclear D gene. The V gene lost 0 bases and the J gene lost 4 bases, with 11 bases spanning the gap. Germline V lookup: CDR1 SGDLS, CDR2 YYNGEE. This CDR3 region has 15 residues. Complete variable domain (other parts from reference TRBV9 and TRBJ1-5): DSGVTQTPKHLITATGQRVTLRCSPRSGDLSVYWYQQSLDQGLQFLIQYYNGEERAKGNILERFSAQQFPDLHSELNLSSLELGDSALYFCASSVDRVGNQPQHFGDGTRLSIL.

The rearrangement links TRBV12-2 to TRBJ1-1; the table's D call, TRBD1, has no DNA check behind it. TRBV12-2 counts as a pseudogene. The CDR3 runs 15 residues. CDR3 coding DNA: TGTGCAAGTGCAATTTGGACAGCCTGGTGCACTGAAGCTTTCTTT. It codes for CASAIWTAWCTEAFF.

This clone has a single count. The J gene is TRBJ2-1, the V gene TRBV2; 9 bases align to TRBD2. Losses at the gene ends were 3 bases for V and 0 bases for J; bases not matched to a gene: 3. This CDR3 has 16 residues. Germline-derived CDR1 and CDR2 are SNHLY and FYNNEI. CDR3 sequence: CASSELSGGSYNEQFF. CDR3 bases: TGTGCCAGCAGTGAGCTTAGCGGGGGCTCCTACAATGAGCAGTTCTTC.

V gene TRBV6-1 combines with J gene TRBJ1-3; D not certain. Trimming removed 3 bases from V and 6 bases from J, with 15 bases in between. CDR3 length equals 15 residues. Germline V gene data show CDR1 as MNHNS and CDR2 as SASEGT. CDR3 DNA sequence: TGTGCCAGCAGTGATCGGATCATGACTGAAAACACCATATATTTT. Its protein is CASSDRIMTENTIYF.

V gene TRBV30 combines with J gene TRBJ1-2; 7 nucleotides agree with TRBD1. The CDR3 has 13 amino acids. The germline gives CDR1 GTSNPN, CDR2 SVGIG (reference sequence). CDR3 nucleotides: TGTGGGGCCAACCAGGGGGGAAACTATGGCTACACCTTC. It is translated as CGANQGGNYGYTF.

The CDR3 is CASSLWAAGETQYF. The CDR3 nucleotides are TGTGCCAGCAGCTTATGGGCGGCGGGAGAGACCCAGTACTTC. The chain joins TRBV7-2 to TRBJ2-5; a possible D gene is TRBD2 (5 bases). Germline V lookup: CDR1 SGHTA, CDR2 FQGNSA. CDR3 size: 14 residues. The V and J ends lost 2 bases and 4 bases respectively, with 11 bases between them.

This CDR3 is CAISESTNEKLFF. In DNA, the CDR3 is TGTGCCATCAGTGAGTCAACTAATGAAAAACTGTTTTTT. The chain employs TRBV10-3 and TRBJ1-4, with D unclear. V shed 0 bases and J shed 1 base, with 0 bases lying between them. The germline V gene has CDR1 ENHRY and CDR2 SYGVKD. The CDR3 has 13 residues.

This clone appeared a few times. The chain recombines TRBV6-1 with TRBJ1-5; unclear D gene. The V end was cut by 3 bases, the J end by 4 bases, with 13 bases between. The V gene's germline CDR1 is MNHNS and CDR2 SASEGT. The CDR3 length is 15 residues. The CDR3 DNA reads TGTGCCAGCAGTGAGGTGATCCAGGTAAATCAGCCCCAGCATTTT. This codes for CASSEVIQVNQPQHF.

V gene TRBV5-1 combines with J gene TRBJ2-3; TRBD2 matches 14 bases. Trimming cost V 7 bases and J 4 bases; bases outside gene matches: 2. The CDR3 is 14 amino acids. CDR1 SGHRS and CDR2 YFSETQ come from the germline V gene. CDR3 protein: CASGLAGGPDTQYF. The CDR3 DNA sequence: TGCGCCAGCGGACTAGCGGGGGGCCCAGATACGCAGTATTTT. Based on the CDR3 plus reference TRBV5-1 and TRBJ2-3, the full variable domain is KAGVTQTPRYLIKTRGQQVTLSCSPISGHRSVSWYQQTPGQGLQFLFEYFSETQRNKGNFPGRFSGRQFSNSRSEMNVSTLELGDSALYLCASGLAGGPDTQYFGPGTRLTVL.

This clone came up a few times. The chain couples TRBV29-1 to TRBJ1-2; D remains unclear. The V gene's germline CDR1 is SQVTM and CDR2 ANQGSEA. The CDR3 spans 13 residues. V lost 5 bases and J lost 4, with 14 bases in between. The CDR3 sequence: CSVRVGSFYGYTF. The CDR3, as DNA: TGCAGCGTTCGAGTGGGGTCATTCTATGGCTACACCTTC.